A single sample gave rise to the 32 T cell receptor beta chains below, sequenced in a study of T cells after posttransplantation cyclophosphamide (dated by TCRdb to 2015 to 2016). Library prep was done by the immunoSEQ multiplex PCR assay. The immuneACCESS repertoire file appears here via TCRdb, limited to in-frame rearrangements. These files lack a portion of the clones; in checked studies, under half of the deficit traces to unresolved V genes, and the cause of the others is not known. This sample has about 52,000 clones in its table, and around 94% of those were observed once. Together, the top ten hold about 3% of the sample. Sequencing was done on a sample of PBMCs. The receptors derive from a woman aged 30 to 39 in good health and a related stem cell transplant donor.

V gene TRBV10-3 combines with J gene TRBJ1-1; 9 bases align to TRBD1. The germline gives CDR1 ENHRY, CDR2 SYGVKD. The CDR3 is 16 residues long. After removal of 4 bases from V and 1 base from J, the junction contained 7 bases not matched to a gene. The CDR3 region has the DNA TGTGCCATCAGTGGGGACAGGGACCCGAAGAACACTGAAGCTTTCTTT. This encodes CAISGDRDPKNTEAFF.

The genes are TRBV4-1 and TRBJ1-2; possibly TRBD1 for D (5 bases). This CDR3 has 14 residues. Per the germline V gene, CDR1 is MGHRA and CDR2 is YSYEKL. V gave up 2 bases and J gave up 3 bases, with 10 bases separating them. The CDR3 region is CASSQNVGDYGYTF. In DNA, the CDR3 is TGCGCCAGCAGCCAAAATGTAGGGGACTATGGCTACACCTTC.

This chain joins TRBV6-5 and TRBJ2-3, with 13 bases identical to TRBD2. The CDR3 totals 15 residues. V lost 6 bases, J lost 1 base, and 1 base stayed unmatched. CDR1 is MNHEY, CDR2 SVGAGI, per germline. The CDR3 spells CASSGTSGGTDTQYF. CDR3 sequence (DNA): TGTGCCAGCAGCGGGACTAGCGGGGGCACAGATACGCAGTATTTT.

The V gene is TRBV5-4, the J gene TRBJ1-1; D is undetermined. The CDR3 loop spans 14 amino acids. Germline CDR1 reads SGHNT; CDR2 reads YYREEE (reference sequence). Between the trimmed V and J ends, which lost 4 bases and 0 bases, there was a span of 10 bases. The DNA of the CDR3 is TGTGCCAGCAGCATCCGCAACTTGAACACTGAAGCTTTCTTT. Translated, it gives CASSIRNLNTEAFF.

CDR3 bases: TGTGCCAGCTCACCCGACAGGGGCGGTGTTTACGAGCAGTACTTC. Residues: CASSPDRGGVYEQYF. The V call is TRBV18, the J call TRBJ2-7; TRBD1 agrees at 8 bases. Per the germline V gene, CDR1 is KGHSH and CDR2 is LQKENI. The CDR3 consists of 15 residues. V was clipped by 3 bases and J by 4 bases; unmatched bases: 8.

CDR3 sequence: CASSAAGTARQNYGYTF. CDR3 in DNA: TGCGCCAGCAGCGCCGCCGGGACAGCCCGCCAGAACTATGGCTACACCTTC. V and J are TRBV5-1 and TRBJ1-2, with TRBD1 matching over 7 bases. V dropped 4 bases and J dropped 2; count of bases not matched to a gene: 14. The germline V gene encodes CDR1 SGHRS and CDR2 YFSETQ. The CDR3 is made up of 17 amino acids.

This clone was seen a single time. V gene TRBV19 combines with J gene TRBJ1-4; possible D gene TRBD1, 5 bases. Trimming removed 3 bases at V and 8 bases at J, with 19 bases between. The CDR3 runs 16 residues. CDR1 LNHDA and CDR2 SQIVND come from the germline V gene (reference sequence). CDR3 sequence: CASSINRGVDKEKLFF. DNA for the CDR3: TGTGCCAGTAGTATCAATCGGGGGGTCGATAAAGAAAAACTGTTTTTT.

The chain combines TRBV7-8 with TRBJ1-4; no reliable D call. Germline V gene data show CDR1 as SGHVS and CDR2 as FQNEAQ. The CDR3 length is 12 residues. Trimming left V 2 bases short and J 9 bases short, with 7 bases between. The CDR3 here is CASSLFGQKLFF. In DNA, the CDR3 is TGTGCCAGCAGCTTATTTGGGCAAAAACTGTTTTTT.

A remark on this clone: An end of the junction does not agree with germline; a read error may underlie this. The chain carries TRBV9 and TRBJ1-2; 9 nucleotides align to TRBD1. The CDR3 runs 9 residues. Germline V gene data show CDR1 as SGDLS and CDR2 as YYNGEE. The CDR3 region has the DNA TGTGCCAGTGGGGACAGGGAGGGCTTC. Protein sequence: CASGDREGF.

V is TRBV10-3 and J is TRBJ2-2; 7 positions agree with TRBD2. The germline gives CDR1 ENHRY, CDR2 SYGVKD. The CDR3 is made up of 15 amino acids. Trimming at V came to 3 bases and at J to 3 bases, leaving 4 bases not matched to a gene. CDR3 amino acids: CAISEYLADTGELFF. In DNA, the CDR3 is TGTGCCATCAGTGAATATCTAGCGGACACCGGGGAGCTGTTTTTT.

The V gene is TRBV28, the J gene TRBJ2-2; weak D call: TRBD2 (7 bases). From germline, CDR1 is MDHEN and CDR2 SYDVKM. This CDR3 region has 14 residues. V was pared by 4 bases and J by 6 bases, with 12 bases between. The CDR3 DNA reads TGTGCCAGCAGTTCGGGGGGCTCGGCCGGGGAGCTGTTTTTT. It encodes CASSSGGSAGELFF.

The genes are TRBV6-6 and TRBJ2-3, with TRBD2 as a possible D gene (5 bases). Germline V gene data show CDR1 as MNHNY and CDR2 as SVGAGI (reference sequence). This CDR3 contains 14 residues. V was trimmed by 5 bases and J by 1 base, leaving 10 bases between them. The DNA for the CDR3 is TGTGCCAGCAGTCCTAGCCGTCGCACAGATACGCAGTATTTT. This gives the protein CASSPSRRTDTQYF.

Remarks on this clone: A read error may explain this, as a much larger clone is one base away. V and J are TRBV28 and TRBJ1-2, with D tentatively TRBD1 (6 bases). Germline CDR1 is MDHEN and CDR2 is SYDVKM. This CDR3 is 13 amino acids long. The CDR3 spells CVSSLSRGDGYTF. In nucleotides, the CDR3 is TGTGTCAGCAGTTTATCCAGGGGAGATGGCTACACCTTC.

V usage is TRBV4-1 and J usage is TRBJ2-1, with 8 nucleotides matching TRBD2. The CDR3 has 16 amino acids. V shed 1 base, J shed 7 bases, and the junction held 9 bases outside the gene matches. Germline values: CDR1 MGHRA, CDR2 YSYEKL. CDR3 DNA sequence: TGCGCCAGCAGCCAAGGGACTAGTGCGGGGGGAAATGAGCAGTTCTTC. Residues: CASSQGTSAGGNEQFF.

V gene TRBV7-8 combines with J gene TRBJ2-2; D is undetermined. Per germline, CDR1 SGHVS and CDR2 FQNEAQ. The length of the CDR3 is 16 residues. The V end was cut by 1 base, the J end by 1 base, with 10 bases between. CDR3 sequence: CASSLDLFLNTGELFF. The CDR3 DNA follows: TGTGCCAGCAGCTTAGATCTGTTTTTGAACACCGGGGAGCTGTTTTTT.

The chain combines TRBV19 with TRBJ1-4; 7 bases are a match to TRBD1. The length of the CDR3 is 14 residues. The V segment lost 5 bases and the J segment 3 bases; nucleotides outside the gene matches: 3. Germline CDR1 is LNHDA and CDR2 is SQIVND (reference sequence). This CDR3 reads CASSSGTANEKLFF. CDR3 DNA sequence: TGTGCCAGTAGTTCCGGGACAGCTAATGAAAAACTGTTTTTT.

CDR3 region: CASSYDRDNEQFF. The CDR3 nucleotides are TGTGCCAGCAGCTACGACAGGGACAATGAGCAGTTCTTC. This chain uses TRBV5-6 with TRBJ2-1; 7 bases line up with TRBD1. CDR3 length: 13 amino acids. The J segment lost 5 bases and the V segment lost 3 bases, leaving 2 bases of the junction unmatched. Germline V lookup: CDR1 SGHDT, CDR2 YYEEEE.

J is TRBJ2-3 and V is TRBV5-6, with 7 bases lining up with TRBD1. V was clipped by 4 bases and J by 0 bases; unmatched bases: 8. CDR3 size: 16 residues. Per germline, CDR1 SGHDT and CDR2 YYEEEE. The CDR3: CASSPEGQQSTDTQYF. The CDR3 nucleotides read TGTGCCAGCAGCCCAGAGGGACAGCAAAGCACAGATACGCAGTATTTT.

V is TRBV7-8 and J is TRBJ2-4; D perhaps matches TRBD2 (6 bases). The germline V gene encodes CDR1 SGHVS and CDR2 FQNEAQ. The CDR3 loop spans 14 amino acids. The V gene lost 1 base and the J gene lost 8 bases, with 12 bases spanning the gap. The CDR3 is CASSLEAGSDIQYF. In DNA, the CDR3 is TGTGCCAGCAGCTTAGAGGCGGGGAGCGACATTCAGTACTTC.

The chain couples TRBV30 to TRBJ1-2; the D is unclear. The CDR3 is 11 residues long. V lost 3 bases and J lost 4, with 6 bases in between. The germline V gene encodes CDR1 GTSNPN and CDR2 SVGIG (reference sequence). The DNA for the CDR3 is TGTGCCTGGAGCGCGCTCTATGGCTACACCTTC. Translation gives CAWSALYGYTF.

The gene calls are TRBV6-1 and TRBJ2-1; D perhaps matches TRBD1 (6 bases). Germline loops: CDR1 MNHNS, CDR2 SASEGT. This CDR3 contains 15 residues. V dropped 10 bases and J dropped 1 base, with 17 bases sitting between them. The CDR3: CATSKTGTSYNEQFF. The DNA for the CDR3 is TGTGCCACTTCTAAAACAGGGACATCCTACAATGAGCAGTTCTTC.

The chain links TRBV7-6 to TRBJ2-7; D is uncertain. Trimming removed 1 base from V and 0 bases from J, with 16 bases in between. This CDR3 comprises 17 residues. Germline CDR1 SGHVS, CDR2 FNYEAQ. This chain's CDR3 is CASSLGASLYSSYEQYF. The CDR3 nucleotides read TGTGCCAGCAGCTTAGGGGCCAGCTTGTACAGCTCCTACGAGCAGTACTTC.

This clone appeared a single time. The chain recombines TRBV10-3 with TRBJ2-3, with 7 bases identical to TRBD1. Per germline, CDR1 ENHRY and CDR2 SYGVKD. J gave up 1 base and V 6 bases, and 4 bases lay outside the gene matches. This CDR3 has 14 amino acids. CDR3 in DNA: TGTGCCATCAGGGGGGACAGCCGCACAGATACGCAGTATTTT. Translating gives CAIRGDSRTDTQYF.

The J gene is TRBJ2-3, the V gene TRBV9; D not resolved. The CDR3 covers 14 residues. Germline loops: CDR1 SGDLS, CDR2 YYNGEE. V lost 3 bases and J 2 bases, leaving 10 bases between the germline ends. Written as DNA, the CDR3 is TGTGCCAGCAGCGGGTACTACTTCACAGATACGCAGTATTTT. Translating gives CASSGYYFTDTQYF. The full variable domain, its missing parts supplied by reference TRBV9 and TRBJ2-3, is DSGVTQTPKHLITATGQRVTLRCSPRSGDLSVYWYQQSLDQGLQFLIQYYNGEERAKGNILERFSAQQFPDLHSELNLSSLELGDSALYFCASSGYYFTDTQYFGPGTRLTVL.

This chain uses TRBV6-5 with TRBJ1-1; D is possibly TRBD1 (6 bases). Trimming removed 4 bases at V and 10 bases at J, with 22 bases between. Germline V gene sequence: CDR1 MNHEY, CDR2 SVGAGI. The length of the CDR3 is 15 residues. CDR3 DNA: TGTGCCAGCAGTTCGACGACAGGACTGAGTCGAGGAGCTTTCTTT. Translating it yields CASSSTTGLSRGAFF.

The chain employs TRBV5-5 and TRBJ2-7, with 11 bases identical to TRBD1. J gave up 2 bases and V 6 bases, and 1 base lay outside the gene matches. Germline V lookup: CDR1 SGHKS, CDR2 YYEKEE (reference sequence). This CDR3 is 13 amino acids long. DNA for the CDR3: TGTGCCAGCAAGGGACAGGGGGCCTACGAGCAGTACTTC. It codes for CASKGQGAYEQYF.

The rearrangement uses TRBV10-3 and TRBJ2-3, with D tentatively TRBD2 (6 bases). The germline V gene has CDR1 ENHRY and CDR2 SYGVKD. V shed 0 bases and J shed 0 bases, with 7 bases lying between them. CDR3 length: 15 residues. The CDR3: CAISESRGSTDTQYF. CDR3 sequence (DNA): TGTGCCATCAGTGAGTCTCGGGGGAGCACAGATACGCAGTATTTT.

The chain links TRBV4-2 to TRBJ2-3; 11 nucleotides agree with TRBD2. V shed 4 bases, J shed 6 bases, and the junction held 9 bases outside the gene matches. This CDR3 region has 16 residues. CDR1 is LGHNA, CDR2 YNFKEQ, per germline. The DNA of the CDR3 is TGTGCCAGCAGCCCCGCGGGACTAGCGGTAAGGGATACGCAGTATTTT. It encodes CASSPAGLAVRDTQYF.

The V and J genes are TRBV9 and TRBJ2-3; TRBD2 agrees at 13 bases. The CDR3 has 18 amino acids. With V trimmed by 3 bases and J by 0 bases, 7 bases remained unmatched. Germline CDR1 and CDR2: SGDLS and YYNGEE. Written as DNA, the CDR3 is TGTGCCAGCAGCGGACTAGCGGGGGGCAGTCCTAGCACAGATACGCAGTATTTT. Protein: CASSGLAGGSPSTDTQYF.

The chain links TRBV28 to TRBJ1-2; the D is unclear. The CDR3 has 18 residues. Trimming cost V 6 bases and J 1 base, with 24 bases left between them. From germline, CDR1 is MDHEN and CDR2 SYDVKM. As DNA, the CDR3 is TGTGCCAGCAGCGCTGGAGGTCTCTTACCCTCGCTTAACTATGGCTACACCTTC. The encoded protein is CASSAGGLLPSLNYGYTF.

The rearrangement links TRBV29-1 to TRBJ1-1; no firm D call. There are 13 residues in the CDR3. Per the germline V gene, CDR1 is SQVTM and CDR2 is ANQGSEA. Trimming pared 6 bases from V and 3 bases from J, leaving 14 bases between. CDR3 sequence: CSVGRELDTEAFF. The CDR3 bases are TGCAGCGTGGGGAGGGAATTGGACACTGAAGCTTTCTTT.

The CDR3 DNA sequence: TGTGCCAGCAGCCGTGGACAGGGGGGTCCCGATGAGCAGTTCTTC. It is translated as CASSRGQGGPDEQFF. This chain joins TRBV7-2 and TRBJ2-1, with TRBD1 matching 10 bases. The CDR3 length is 15 residues. The germline gives CDR1 SGHTA, CDR2 FQGNSA. Germline trimming cut 5 bases from V and 8 bases from J; bases unmatched to any gene: 9. The full variable domain, rest sourced from reference TRBV7-2 and TRBJ2-1, is GAGVSQSPSNKVTEKGKDVELRCDPISGHTALYWYRQSLGQGLEFLIYFQGNSAPDKSGLPSDRFSAERTGGSVSTLTIQRTQQEDSAVYLCASSRGQGGPDEQFFGPGTRLTVL.